What follows are 29 T cell receptor beta chains derived from one specimen sequenced in a study of T-cell memory formation after mild COVID-19. TCRdb ran MiXCR on the 5' RACE reads and lists one entry per CDR3 protein. The sample contains 560,000 or so distinct CDR3 sequences, roughly 17% of which appear only once. Sequencing used PBMCs or a T cell subset sorted from them (not recorded which). These receptor sequences come from an adult woman who had mild COVID-19 (a few samples of this study predate the infection). Cell type and time point are not known.

This clonotype was detected a few times. The junction shows a germline mismatch at one end, possibly a read error. V is TRBV2 and J is TRBJ2-7; the D is unclear. Germline CDR1 reads SNHLY; CDR2 reads FYNNEI. This CDR3 is built from 14 residues. CDR3 sequence (DNA): TGTGCCAGCAGCATGGAATTAGCCTCCCACGAGCAGTACTTC. Protein sequence: CASSMELASHEQYF.

The chain links TRBV25-1 to TRBJ1-6; TRBD1 might be the D (5 bases). The CDR3 has 15 amino acids. The V end lost 6 bases, the J end lost 11 bases, and 20 bases lay between the germline ends. CDR1 and CDR2 from the germline V gene are MGHDK and SYGVNS. The CDR3 nucleotides read TGTGCCAGCAGCCCCGGCCAGGGCGACGTTACACCCCTCCACTTT. Translation gives CASSPGQGDVTPLHF.

The chain links TRBV12-3 or TRBV12-4 to TRBJ2-7; possibly TRBD1 or TRBD2 for D (5 bases each). The length of the CDR3 is 14 residues. Trimming stripped 3 bases from V and 4 bases from J, with 13 bases between. Written as DNA, the CDR3 is TGTGCCAGCAGTTTGACCGCCAGGGAGTACGAGCAGTACTTC. Amino acids: CASSLTAREYEQYF.

This clonotype came up many times. The chain links TRBV12-3 or TRBV12-4 to TRBJ1-1; TRBD1 might be the D (6 bases). CDR3 length: 11 residues. V shed 3 bases and J shed 8 bases, with 7 bases lying between them. CDR3 loop: CASSFRGEAFF. CDR3 sequence (DNA): TGTGCCAGCAGTTTCAGGGGAGAAGCTTTCTTT.

The table lists this clonotype with many counts. The chain has TRBV4-2 and TRBJ2-5; D may be TRBD2 (6 bases). Germline CDR1 reads LGHNA; CDR2 reads YNFKEQ. Between the trimmed V and J ends, which lost 4 bases and 1 base, there was a span of 13 bases. The CDR3 runs 15 residues. DNA for the CDR3: TGTGCCAGCAGCCTTATCATTAGCGGCCAAGAGACCCAGTACTTC. Amino acids: CASSLIISGQETQYF.

This clonotype turned up a few times. J is TRBJ2-7 and V is TRBV12-3 or TRBV12-4; D gene ambiguous. V lost 3 bases and J 0 bases, leaving 12 bases between the germline ends. The CDR3 is 15 residues long. CDR3 DNA: TGTGCCAGCAGTTTCTGGCTTAAGAACTCCTACGAGCAGTACTTC. The encoded protein is CASSFWLKNSYEQYF.

The CDR3 sequence is CASFLGGPGDTQYF. CDR3 nucleotides: TGTGCCAGCTTCCTGGGGGGGCCAGGAGATACGCAGTATTTT. The chain couples TRBV6-1 to TRBJ2-3; D possibly corresponds to TRBD2 (7 bases). The V gene lost 8 bases and the J gene lost 5 bases, with 17 bases spanning the gap. Germline loops: CDR1 MNHNS, CDR2 SASEGT. The CDR3 length is 14 residues.

CDR3 nucleotide sequence: TGTGCCAGCGGTGGGACTAGCGGGGACAATGAGCAGTTCTTC. Translation gives CASGGTSGDNEQFF. This chain connects TRBV12-3 or TRBV12-4 to TRBJ2-1; the match to TRBD2 covers 13 bases. The ends lost 8 bases at V and 5 bases at J; junction bases unmatched: 3. The CDR3 length is 14 residues.

The chain joins TRBV7-9 to TRBJ1-2; D is possibly TRBD1 (5 bases). Germline CDR1 is SEHNR and CDR2 is FQNEAQ (reference sequence). This CDR3 is built from 16 residues. V dropped 5 bases and J dropped 2 bases, with 18 bases sitting between them. The CDR3: CASSHRGTSLNYGYTF. In DNA form, the CDR3 reads TGTGCCAGCAGCCATAGGGGTACCTCATTAAACTATGGCTACACCTTC.

The chain joins TRBV4-3 to TRBJ2-1; 9 bases are a match to TRBD1. The V gene end was trimmed by 3 bases and the J gene end by 8 bases; junction bases not matched to a gene: 14. Per germline, CDR1 LGHNA and CDR2 YSLEER. This CDR3 has 17 residues. In nucleotides, the CDR3 is TGCGCCAGCAGCCAGGGGACCGGGACAGGGTGGTCCGATGAGCAGTTCTTC. It translates to CASSQGTGTGWSDEQFF.

The table lists this clonotype with a few counts. The CDR3 sequence: CASSHVAPWDNEQFF. CDR3 bases: TGCGCCAGCAGCCACGTAGCCCCTTGGGACAATGAGCAGTTCTTC. The chain has TRBV5-1 and TRBJ2-1; D unresolved. The CDR3 runs 15 residues. CDR1 SGHRS and CDR2 YFSETQ come from the germline V gene. V lost 4 bases to trimming and J lost 5 bases, with 16 bases between them.

V gene TRBV20-1 combines with J gene TRBJ2-1; TRBD2 aligns across 8 bases. The CDR3 is 13 amino acids. Unmatched junction bases numbered 3, after V lost 3 bases and J lost 5 bases. From germline, CDR1 is DFQATT and CDR2 SNEGSKA (reference sequence). The DNA of the CDR3 is TGCAGTGCTAGGGAGACTAGCGACAATGAGCAGTTCTTC. Translated, it gives CSARETSDNEQFF.

There are many counts of this clonotype. A junction boundary mismatches the germline segment, possibly from a read error. The chain uses TRBV7-7 and TRBJ2-5, with TRBD1 as a possible D gene (6 bases). Germline CDR1 reads SSHAT; CDR2 reads FNYEAQ (reference sequence). The CDR3 runs to 16 residues. The CDR3: CASSLGRTIRGETQYF. CDR3 coding DNA: TGTGCTAGCAGCTTAGGACGGACGATTAGGGGGGAGACCCAGTACTTC.

This sequence joins TRBV7-9 and TRBJ1-2; D is perhaps TRBD1 (5 bases). V lost 5 bases and J 3 bases, leaving 16 bases between the germline ends. The CDR3 is 15 residues long. From germline, CDR1 is SEHNR and CDR2 FQNEAQ (reference sequence). CDR3 coding DNA: TGTGCCAGCAGCAGCCGCGGGGCGATGGACTATGGCTACACCTTC. It specifies CASSSRGAMDYGYTF.

This clonotype was observed a few times. The rearrangement joins TRBV18 to TRBJ1-4, with D possibly matching TRBD1 (5 bases). Germline V gives CDR1 KGHSH, CDR2 LQKENI. Trimming shortened V by 0 bases and J by 8 bases, and 13 bases separated the two germline ends. The CDR3 has 15 residues. CDR3 DNA: TGTGCCAGCTCACCACCGGAGGGGCGGCGGGAAAAACTGTTTTTT. It specifies CASSPPEGRREKLFF.

The V and J genes are TRBV19 and TRBJ2-7; a possible D gene is TRBD2 (5 bases). The germline V and J ends were trimmed by 0 bases and 0 bases, with 12 bases remaining between them. Germline V gene lookup returns CDR1 LNHDA and CDR2 SQIVND (reference sequence). This CDR3 contains 16 residues. DNA for the CDR3: TGTGCCAGTAGTATAGACAGCGGCGGAGTCTCCTACGAGCAGTACTTC. It translates to CASSIDSGGVSYEQYF. Looking up the rest from reference TRBV19 and TRBJ2-7 gives the full variable domain: DGGITQSPKYLFRKEGQNVTLSCEQNLNHDAMYWYRQDPGQGLRLIYYSQIVNDFQKGDIAEGYSVSREKKESFPLTVTSAQKNPTAFYLCASSIDSGGVSYEQYFGPGTRLTVT.

This clonotype was detected only a few times. The rearrangement joins TRBV6-1 to TRBJ2-3; unclear D gene. Looked up from germline, CDR1 is MNHNS and CDR2 is SASEGT. The CDR3 is made up of 12 amino acids. V was clipped by 7 bases and J by 7 bases, with 12 bases between them. The CDR3 loop reads CASTPVGYTQYF. As DNA, the CDR3 is TGTGCCAGCACCCCTGTGGGATATACGCAGTATTTT.

This clonotype was observed a handful of times. The rearrangement joins TRBV12-3 or TRBV12-4 to TRBJ1-1, with a weak D call TRBD1 (6 bases). The V and J ends lost 5 bases and 0 bases respectively, with 13 bases between them. CDR3 length equals 15 residues. CDR3 sequence reads: CASSAWGDMNTEAFF. In DNA form, the CDR3 reads TGTGCCAGCAGTGCCTGGGGGGACATGAACACTGAAGCTTTCTTT.

The chain uses TRBV29-1 and TRBJ2-3, with 8 bases that match TRBD1. This CDR3 is built from 14 residues. The germline CDR1 and CDR2 sequences are SQVTM and ANQGSEA. Trimming took 4 bases from V and 1 from J; bases not matched to a gene: 4. The CDR3 sequence is CSVVEDRGTDTQYF. The CDR3 bases are TGCAGCGTTGTAGAGGACAGGGGCACAGATACGCAGTATTTT.

For this clonotype: A much larger clone differs from this one at a single base, so this may be a read error. The rearrangement joins TRBV5-1 to TRBJ1-2; D ambiguous. Germline V CDR1 and CDR2: SGHRS, YFSETQ. Deletions cut 0 bases from V and 3 bases from J, with 6 bases between. The CDR3 spans 13 residues. CDR3: CASSLEADYGYTF. CDR3 nucleotide sequence: TGCGCCAGCAGCTTGGAGGCAGACTATGGCTACACCTTC. The variable domain in full, completed from reference TRBV5-1 and TRBJ1-2, reads KAGVTQTPRYLIKTRGQQVTLSCSPISGHRSVSWYQQTPGQGLQFLFEYFSETQRNKGNFPGRFSGRQFSNSRSEMNVSTLELGDSALYLCASSLEADYGYTFGSGTRLTVV.

This clonotype was found a few times. This chain joins TRBV5-1 and TRBJ2-1, with D maybe TRBD1 (5 bases). The V end was cut by 1 base, the J end by 9 bases, with 17 bases between. The CDR3 is made up of 15 amino acids. Per the germline V gene, CDR1 is SGHRS and CDR2 is YFSETQ. Here the CDR3 DNA reads TGCGCCAGCAGCTTGAGGGGTAGGGCGCAAGGTGAGCAGTTCTTC. Its translation is CASSLRGRAQGEQFF.

This clonotype has only a few counts. The chain recombines TRBV12-3 or TRBV12-4 with TRBJ2-1; D unclear. The CDR3 extends over 15 amino acids. V was pared by 5 bases and J by 3 bases, with 14 bases between. CDR3: CASSPLTFVYNEQFF. The CDR3 DNA sequence: TGTGCCAGCAGTCCTTTGACATTCGTCTACAATGAGCAGTTCTTC.

The sample holds a few counts of this clonotype. V gene TRBV2 combines with J gene TRBJ2-7; weak D call: TRBD1 (5 bases). V lost 7 bases and J 3 bases, leaving 19 bases between the germline ends. CDR3 length: 15 residues. Germline V gives CDR1 SNHLY, CDR2 FYNNEI. The CDR3 DNA is TGTGCCAGCACTACCGACAGTCTCTACTTCTACGAGCAGTACTTC. Translating gives CASTTDSLYFYEQYF.

The chain has TRBV29-1 and TRBJ1-2; D remains ambiguous. The CDR3 loop spans 11 amino acids. In germline, CDR1 is SQVTM, CDR2 ANQGSEA. With 1 base removed from V and 8 bases from J, the gap between germline ends came to 8 bases. DNA of the CDR3: TGCAGCGTTGAAGCTAAGAACGGCTACACCTTC. Translated: CSVEAKNGYTF. Looking up the rest from reference TRBV29-1 and TRBJ1-2 gives the full variable domain: SAVISQKPSRDICQRGTSLTIQCQVDSQVTMMFWYRQQPGQSLTLIATANQGSEATYESGFVIDKFPISRPNLTFSTLTVSNMSPEDSSIYLCSVEAKNGYTFGSGTRLTVV.

This chain joins TRBV21-1 and TRBJ1-1; TRBD1, as called in the table, went unchecked against the DNA. TRBV21-1 is annotated as a pseudogene. The CDR3 is made up of 13 amino acids. This CDR3 is CASSKEGATEAFF. DNA of the CDR3: TGTGCCAGCAGCAAAGAGGGGGCCACTGAAGCTTTCTTT.

This clonotype was picked up a small number of times. This CDR3 reads CASSLAGTVRMNTEAFF. The CDR3, as DNA: TGTGCCAGCAGCTTAGCCGGGACAGTCCGGATGAACACTGAAGCTTTCTTT. The chain employs TRBV7-2 and TRBJ1-1, with 7 bases matching TRBD1. CDR1 and CDR2 from the germline V gene are SGHTA and FQGNSA. CDR3 length: 17 amino acids. Trimming at V came to 0 bases and at J to 0 bases, leaving 7 bases not matched to a gene.

The chain is built from TRBV5-5 and TRBJ2-5; 8 bases are shared with TRBD2. The germline V gene encodes CDR1 SGHKS and CDR2 YYEKEE (reference sequence). The CDR3 length is 15 residues. V shed 1 base, J shed 6 bases, and the junction held 8 bases outside the gene matches. The CDR3 here is CASSLRAGGTKTQYF. The CDR3 DNA reads TGTGCCAGCAGCTTGCGTGCGGGGGGTACGAAGACCCAGTACTTC.

V gene TRBV12-3 or TRBV12-4 combines with J gene TRBJ2-3, with D unclear. This CDR3 region has 12 residues. The V and J ends lost 6 bases and 7 bases respectively, with 11 bases between them. The CDR3 region has the DNA TGTGCCAGCAGCGTCAGGATCAATACGCAGTATTTT. Its protein is CASSVRINTQYF.

The CDR3 coding sequence is TGTGCCAGCAGTGCCCGTCTGGGGACAGGGGATTACAATGAGCAGTTCTTC. This encodes CASSARLGTGDYNEQFF. The V call is TRBV2, the J call TRBJ2-1; the match to TRBD1 covers 10 bases. CDR3 length: 17 residues. Per the germline V gene, CDR1 is SNHLY and CDR2 is FYNNEI. V lost 4 bases and J lost 4; bases outside the gene matches: 10.